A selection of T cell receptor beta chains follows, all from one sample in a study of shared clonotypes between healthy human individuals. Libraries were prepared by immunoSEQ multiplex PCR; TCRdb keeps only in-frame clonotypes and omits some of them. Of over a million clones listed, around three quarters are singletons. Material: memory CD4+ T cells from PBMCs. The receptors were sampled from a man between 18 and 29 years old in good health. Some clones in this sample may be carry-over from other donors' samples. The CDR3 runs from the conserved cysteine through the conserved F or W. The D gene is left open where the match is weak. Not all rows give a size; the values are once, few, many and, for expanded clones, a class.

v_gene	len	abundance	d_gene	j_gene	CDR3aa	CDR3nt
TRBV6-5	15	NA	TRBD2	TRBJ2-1	CASSGGLARNNEQFF	TGTGCCAGCAGCGGAGGACTAGCGAGAAACAATGAGCAGTTCTTC
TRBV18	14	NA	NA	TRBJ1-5	CASSPVDSNQPQHF	TGTGCCAGCTCACCAGTAGATAGCAATCAGCCCCAGCATTTT
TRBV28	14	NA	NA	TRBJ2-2	CASSLVQPPGELFF	TGTGCCAGCAGTTTAGTACAGCCGCCCGGGGAGCTGTTTTTT
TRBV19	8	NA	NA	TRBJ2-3	CASIKLYF	TGTGCCAGTATTAAGCTGTATTTT
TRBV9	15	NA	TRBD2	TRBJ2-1	CASSALAASYNEQFF	TGTGCCAGCAGCGCGCTAGCGGCCTCCTACAATGAGCAGTTCTTC
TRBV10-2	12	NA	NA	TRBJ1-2	CASSDSTYGYTF	TGCGCCAGCAGTGACAGCACTTATGGCTACACCTTC
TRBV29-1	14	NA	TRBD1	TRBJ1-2	CSTNSGQGLYGYTF	TGCAGCACCAATTCGGGACAGGGGCTCTATGGCTACACCTTC
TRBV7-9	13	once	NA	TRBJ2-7	CASSLVGPLEQYF	TGTGCCAGCAGCTTAGTGGGCCCCCTTGAGCAGTACTTC
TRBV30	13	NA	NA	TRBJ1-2	CAWSSGGFYGYTF	TGTGCCTGGTCGTCTGGGGGTTTCTATGGCTACACCTTC
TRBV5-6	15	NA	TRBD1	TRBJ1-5	CASSPWAGGAQPQHF	TGTGCCAGCAGCCCCTGGGCAGGGGGGGCTCAGCCCCAGCATTTT
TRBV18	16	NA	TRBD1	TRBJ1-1	CASSPRQGDLNTEAFF	TGTGCCAGCTCACCACGTCAGGGGGACCTGAACACTGAAGCTTTCTTT
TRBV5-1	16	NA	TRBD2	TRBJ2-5	CASSSTPGLVGETQYF	TGCGCCAGCAGCTCCACACCGGGACTAGTTGGGGAGACCCAGTACTTC
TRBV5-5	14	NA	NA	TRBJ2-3	CASSFLAVGDTQYF	TGTGCCAGCAGCTTTTTAGCGGTCGGAGATACGCAGTATTTT
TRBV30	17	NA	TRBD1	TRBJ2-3	CAWSVIEWGTGPDTQYF	TGTGCCTGGAGTGTAATAGAGTGGGGGACAGGCCCAGATACGCAGTATTTT
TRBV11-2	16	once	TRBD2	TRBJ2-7	CASSFRLAGSIVEQYF	TGTGCCAGCAGCTTCCGACTAGCGGGTTCAATTGTGGAGCAGTACTTC
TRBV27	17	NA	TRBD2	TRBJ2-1	CASSQSGTSGSYNEQFF	TGTGCCAGCAGCCAAAGCGGGACTAGCGGCTCCTACAATGAGCAGTTCTTC
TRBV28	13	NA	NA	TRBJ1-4	CASRETQAEKLFF	TGTGCCAGCAGGGAGACTCAAGCCGAAAAACTGTTTTTT
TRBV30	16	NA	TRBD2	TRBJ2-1	CAWSLGTSGRYNEQFF	TGTGCCTGGAGTTTGGGGACTAGCGGGAGATACAATGAGCAGTTCTTC
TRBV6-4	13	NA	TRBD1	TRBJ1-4	CANPGQGTEKLFF	TGTGCCAATCCCGGACAGGGTACTGAAAAACTGTTTTTT
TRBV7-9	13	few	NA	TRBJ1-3	CASSRGDGNTIYF	TGTGCCAGCAGCCGCGGAGATGGAAACACCATATATTTT
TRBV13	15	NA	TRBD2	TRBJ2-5	CASSPQGGMRETQYF	TGTGCCAGCAGCCCCCAGGGAGGGATGAGGGAGACCCAGTACTTC
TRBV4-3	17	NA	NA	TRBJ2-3	CASSRVLTGREADTQYF	TGCGCCAGCAGCCGAGTCTTGACAGGGAGGGAAGCAGATACGCAGTATTTT
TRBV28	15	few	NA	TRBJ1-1	CASSPGGEWDTEAFF	TGTGCCAGCAGTCCAGGAGGGGAGTGGGACACTGAAGCTTTCTTT
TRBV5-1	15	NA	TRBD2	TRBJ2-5	CASSLSGLAGGFYHF	TGCGCCAGCAGCTTGTCGGGACTAGCGGGAGGCTTTTACCACTTC
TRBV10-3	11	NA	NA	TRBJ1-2	CAPQGGYGYTF	TGTGCCCCCCAGGGCGGCTATGGCTACACCTTC
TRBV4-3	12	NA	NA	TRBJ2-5	CASSQDRETQYF	TGCGCCAGCAGCCAAGATCGAGAGACCCAGTACTTC
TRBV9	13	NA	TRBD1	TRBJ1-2	CASSGRDSYGYTF	TGTGCCAGCAGCGGCCGGGACAGCTATGGCTACACCTTC
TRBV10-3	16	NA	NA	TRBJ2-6	CAISGDTSSGANVLTF	TGTGCCATCAGTGGCGACACTAGCTCTGGGGCCAACGTCCTGACTTTC
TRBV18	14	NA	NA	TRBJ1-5	CASSNRANNQPQHF	TGTGCCAGCTCAAACCGGGCCAACAATCAGCCCCAGCATTTT
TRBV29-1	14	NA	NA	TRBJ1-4	CSVRDTATNEKLFF	TGCAGCGTACGGGACACCGCAACTAATGAAAAACTGTTTTTT
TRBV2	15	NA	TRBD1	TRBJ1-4	CASSDRGTENEKLFF	TGTGCCAGCAGCGACAGAGGGACAGAAAATGAAAAACTGTTTTTT
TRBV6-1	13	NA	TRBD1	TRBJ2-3	CASSRDRTDTQYF	TGTGCCAGCAGTAGGGACAGGACAGATACGCAGTATTTT
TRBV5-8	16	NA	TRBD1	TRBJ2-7	CASSLERGGKVYEQYF	TGTGCCAGCAGCTTGGAGAGAGGGGGCAAAGTTTACGAGCAGTACTTC
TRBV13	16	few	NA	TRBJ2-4	CASSPQAGSAKNIQYF	TGTGCCAGCAGCCCACAGGCGGGGTCAGCCAAAAACATTCAGTACTTC
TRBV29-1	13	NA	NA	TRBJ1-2	CSVEDAVGRSYTF	TGCAGCGTTGAAGATGCGGTGGGTCGGAGCTACACCTTC
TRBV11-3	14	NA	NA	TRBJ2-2	CASSVTRATGELFF	TGTGCCAGCAGCGTTACTAGGGCTACCGGGGAGCTGTTTTTT
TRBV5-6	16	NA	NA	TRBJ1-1	CASSFGGFSENTEAFF	TGTGCCAGCAGCTTCGGTGGCTTCTCGGAGAACACTGAAGCTTTCTTT
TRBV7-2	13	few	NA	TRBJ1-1	CASSLIVNTEAFF	TGTGCCAGCAGCTTAATAGTGAACACTGAAGCTTTCTTT
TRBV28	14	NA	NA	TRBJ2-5	CASRPGTFKETQYF	TGTGCCAGCAGGCCGGGGACTTTCAAAGAGACCCAGTACTTC
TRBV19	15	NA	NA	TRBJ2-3	CASSIPTGGTDTQYF	TGTGCCAGTAGTATCCCCACGGGGGGCACAGATACGCAGTATTTT
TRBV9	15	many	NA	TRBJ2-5	CASSPSGWGSETQYF	TGTGCCAGCAGCCCCAGTGGTTGGGGTTCGGAGACCCAGTACTTC
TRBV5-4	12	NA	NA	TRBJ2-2	CASSSPAGELFF	TGTGCCAGCAGCTCCCCGGCCGGGGAGCTGTTTTTT
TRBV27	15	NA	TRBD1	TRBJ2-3	CASSLYRGSTDTQYF	TGTGCCAGCAGTTTATACAGGGGATCAACAGATACGCAGTATTTT
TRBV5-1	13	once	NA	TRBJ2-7	CASSLTGGYEQYF	TGCGCCAGCAGCTTAACAGGTGGCTACGAGCAGTACTTC
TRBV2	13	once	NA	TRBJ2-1	CASSEASYNEQFF	TGTGCCAGCAGTGAAGCATCATACAATGAGCAGTTCTTC
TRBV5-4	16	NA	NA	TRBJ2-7	CASSPQGRGRRGEQYF	TGTGCCAGCAGCCCACAGGGCAGGGGACGGCGGGGCGAGCAGTACTTC
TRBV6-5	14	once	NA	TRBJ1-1	CASSPDAQGTEAFF	TGTGCCAGCAGTCCCGACGCGCAGGGGACTGAAGCTTTCTTT
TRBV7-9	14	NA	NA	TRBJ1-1	CASSLTYRDTEAFF	TGTGCCAGCAGCTTAACCTACAGGGACACTGAAGCTTTCTTT
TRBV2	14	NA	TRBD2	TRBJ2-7	CASSLGTRGYEQYF	TGTGCCAGCAGCCTAGGGACTAGAGGCTACGAGCAGTACTTC
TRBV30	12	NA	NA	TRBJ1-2	CAWSHTAGGYTF	TGTGCCTGGAGCCATACGGCGGGTGGCTACACCTTC